This T cell receptor (beta chain) was recovered during a study of post-analysis software for immune sequencing data. The overall study: Both relapsing-remitting and secondary progressive multiple sclerosis featured among the disease courses, as did progressive-relapsing multiple sclerosis.

This CDR3 comprises 13 residues. The germline V gene encodes CDR1 SQVTM and CDR2 ANQGSEA. Notes on the study in general: Same-batch samples co-clustered strongly by F measure. Roughly 5 TRBV segments, including TRBV5-6, TRBV5-1 and TRBV20-1, were more frequent in patients than controls.

A note on this clonotype: Its antigen is not known. At one of its ends the junction is not consistent with the germline gene, which may arise from a read error.

Incorporated into the TCR beta cDNA libraries were unique molecular identifiers, which served to reduce PCR and sequencing biases. The T cell input of about 0.85 to 10 million gave a few hundred thousand cDNA molecules. MiXCR, run by TCRdb on the PCR reads, gives a single entry per CDR3 protein. The data show some 800,000 distinct CDR3 sequences, 46% seen once. The genes are TRBV29-1 and TRBJ2-7; 10 bases are shared with TRBD1. The receptor was isolated from a girl between 10 and 17 years old with multiple sclerosis. Material: blood. CDR3 sequence (DNA): TGCGGCGTTCGGACAGGGGGAGGGTACGAGCAGTACTTC. Translating it yields CGVRTGGGYEQYF.